This T cell receptor beta chain was documented in a study of technical replicates of blood from several donors (dated by TCRdb to the late 2010s). Remarks on this clone: The antigen this receptor binds is unknown. No much larger clonotype is one base removed from it; base qualities were not supplied.

The library relied on the immunoSEQ multiplex PCR assay. TCRdb took this table from immuneACCESS and kept in-frame rearrangements with V and J called. Such tables lack part of the clones; where checked against another copy, unresolved V genes explain under half of the gap, and the rest is unexplained. The sample table shows about 54,000 clones, and 94% are seen once. The ten largest make up 0.2% to 0.25% of the sample. According to the germline V gene, CDR1 reads MDHEN and CDR2 reads SYDVKM. The V and J ends are trimmed by 1 base and 1 base, leaving 10 bases between them. Inclusive of the bounding cysteine and phenylalanine, the CDR3 is 15 residues long. Kept here is only the CDR3 DNA, which spans 45 bases and is read in frame from base 1.

This sequence was found in a human donor in good health. This chain joins TRBV28 to TRBJ1-1; TRBD1 might be the D gene, on 5 matching bases. Sequencing was done on a sample of T cells isolated from PBMCs. The DNA sequence reads TGTGCCAGCAGTTTATCGACAGATCCGAACACTGAAGCTTTCTTT. It encodes CASSLSTDPNTEAFF.